What follows are 32 T cell receptor beta chains derived from one specimen sequenced in a study of Ad26.COV2.S vaccination and SARS-CoV-2 variants. Sequenced by immunoSEQ multiplex PCR; TCRdb stores in-frame clones only, minus some. In the table there are some 250,000 clones, 70% to 90% of which are singletons. Treatment given: around 19 received Ad26.COV2.S at low or high dose, single or two shots; several received placebo; per-sample allocation not given. Repertoires come from day 63 after the first vaccine or placebo injection. Sequenced material: peripheral blood, taken in a trial of Ad26.COV2.S vaccine versus placebo. The receptors come from a person between 18 and 65 years old who received the Ad26.COV2.S COVID-19 vaccine or a placebo.

CDR3 region: CASSLDRSYEQYF. CDR3 coding DNA: TGTGCCAGCAGCTTGGACAGGAGCTACGAGCAGTACTTC. V gene TRBV5-4 combines with J gene TRBJ2-7; TRBD1 is a possible D gene (5 bases). The ends were cut back, 0 bases at V and 3 bases at J, with 7 bases in the middle. This CDR3 is 13 amino acids long. CDR1 is SGHNT and CDR2 is YYREEE in the germline V gene (reference sequence).

This clone was recorded only once. V gene TRBV28 combines with J gene TRBJ1-5, with a tentative D call TRBD1 (5 bases). CDR1 is MDHEN and CDR2 is SYDVKM in the germline V gene. The CDR3 has 15 residues. The V end lost 6 bases, the J end lost 0 bases, and 12 bases lay between the germline ends. The CDR3 loop reads CASSKTGVSNQPQHF. Here the CDR3 DNA reads TGTGCCAGCAGCAAAACGGGGGTTAGCAATCAGCCCCAGCATTTT.

This clone was counted a single time. J is TRBJ1-2 and V is TRBV4-3; the D gene is possibly TRBD1 (5 bases). V lost 0 bases, J lost 2 bases, and 10 bases lay in between. In germline, CDR1 is LGHNA, CDR2 YSLEER. This CDR3 has 15 amino acids. This chain's CDR3 is CASSQDRSGNYGYTF. In DNA form, the CDR3 reads TGCGCCAGCAGCCAAGATAGGTCAGGGAACTATGGCTACACCTTC.

V and J are TRBV7-6 and TRBJ2-2, with a tentative D call TRBD1 (6 bases). From germline, CDR1 is SGHVS and CDR2 FNYEAQ. This CDR3 has 18 amino acids. Trimming took off 5 bases at V and 0 bases at J, with 19 bases between the two ends. The CDR3 sequence: CASSIPPWDNPNTGELFF. The CDR3 nucleotides read TGTGCCAGCAGCATCCCCCCTTGGGACAACCCGAACACCGGGGAGCTGTTTTTT.

The chain uses TRBV20-1 and TRBJ1-1; D ambiguous. V dropped 6 bases and J dropped 2 bases, with 4 bases sitting between them. Germline V CDR1 and CDR2: DFQATT, SNEGSKA (reference sequence). There are 10 residues in the CDR3. The CDR3 sequence is CSAVNTEAFF. CDR3 DNA: TGCAGTGCCGTAAACACTGAAGCTTTCTTT.

The V gene is TRBV7-3, the J gene TRBJ1-1, with unresolved D. The CDR3 is 14 amino acids. The V end lost 5 bases, the J end lost 3 bases, and 13 bases lay between the germline ends. The germline V gene has CDR1 SGHTA and CDR2 FQGTGA. In nucleotides, the CDR3 is TGTGCCAGCAGCCGCAACGGGATGGACACTGAAGCTTTCTTT. Translated: CASSRNGMDTEAFF. The whole variable domain, remainder taken from reference TRBV7-3 and TRBJ1-1, is GAGVSQTPSNKVTEKGKYVELRCDPISGHTALYWYRQSLGQGPEFLIYFQGTGAADDSGLPNDRFFAVRPEGSVSTLKIQRTERGDSAVYLCASSRNGMDTEAFFGQGTRLTVV.

The rearrangement uses TRBV5-1 and TRBJ2-3, with D perhaps given as TRBD1 or TRBD2 (6 bases each). Between the trimmed V and J ends, which lost 5 bases and 0 bases, there was a span of 13 bases. The length of the CDR3 is 15 residues. CDR1 and CDR2 from the germline V gene are SGHRS and YFSETQ. This CDR3 is CASRTGALSTDTQYF. In nucleotides, the CDR3 is TGCGCCAGCAGGACGGGGGCCTTGAGCACAGATACGCAGTATTTT.

The chain couples TRBV6-5 to TRBJ2-6, with D unresolved. The length of the CDR3 is 13 residues. Germline V gene sequence: CDR1 MNHEY, CDR2 SVGAGI. Trimming shortened V by 7 bases and J by 4 bases, and 8 bases separated the two germline ends. CDR3 sequence (DNA): TGTGCCAGCATTGTACAAGGGGCCAACGTCCTGACTTTC. Protein sequence: CASIVQGANVLTF.

The chain recombines TRBV7-6 with TRBJ2-7; 10 positions agree with TRBD2. J lost 5 bases, V lost 5 bases, and 9 bases had no gene match. This CDR3 contains 15 residues. Germline V gene data show CDR1 as SGHVS and CDR2 as FNYEAQ. CDR3 region: CASSHTSGITDEQYF. In DNA, the CDR3 is TGTGCCAGCAGCCATACTAGCGGGATAACGGACGAGCAGTACTTC.

This clone has just a few counts. The chain carries TRBV9 and TRBJ1-6, with TRBD1 as a possible D gene (5 bases). There are 12 residues in the CDR3. The V end was cut by 0 bases, the J end by 13 bases, with 8 bases between. Germline CDR1 reads SGDLS; CDR2 reads YYNGEE. CDR3 residues: CASSVERGPLHF. CDR3 coding DNA: TGTGCCAGCAGCGTAGAGCGGGGGCCCCTCCACTTT.

This chain uses TRBV11-2 with TRBJ2-3; D call uncertain. Per the germline V gene, CDR1 is SGHAT and CDR2 is FQNNGV. The CDR3 covers 11 residues. Trimming pared 2 bases from V and 4 bases from J, leaving 1 base between. The CDR3 protein is CASSLPDTQYF. The DNA for the CDR3 is TGTGCCAGCAGCTTACCAGATACGCAGTATTTT.

The V call is TRBV29-1, the J call TRBJ2-7; 9 positions agree with TRBD1. Unmatched junction bases numbered 7, after V lost 7 bases and J lost 6 bases. The CDR3 is made up of 12 amino acids. CDR1 is SQVTM, CDR2 ANQGSEA, per germline. CDR3: CSASQGAGEQYF. CDR3 sequence (DNA): TGCAGCGCCTCACAGGGGGCGGGCGAGCAGTACTTC.

The chain employs TRBV6-6 and TRBJ2-7; perhaps TRBD1 as D (6 bases). The V gene lost 6 bases and the J gene lost 3 bases, with 12 bases spanning the gap. CDR1 is MNHNY and CDR2 is SVGAGI in the germline V gene (reference sequence). The CDR3 has 13 amino acids. For the CDR3, the DNA is TGTGCCAGCAGCACAGGGAACGGCTACGAGCAGTACTTC. This translates into CASSTGNGYEQYF.

This clone occurred once. The sample has other DNA sequences that encode this CDR3 too. V usage is TRBV15 and J usage is TRBJ2-5; TRBD1 might be the D (6 bases). The germline V gene has CDR1 LNHNV and CDR2 YYDKDF (reference sequence). This CDR3 is built from 14 residues. V lost 1 base to trimming and J lost 2 bases, with 8 bases between them. The CDR3 loop is CATSRVGGQETQYF. The CDR3 DNA reads as TGTGCCACCAGCAGAGTAGGGGGACAAGAGACCCAGTACTTC.

Comments on this clone: This specimen includes other DNA sequences encoding the same CDR3. This sequence joins TRBV5-8 and TRBJ2-7; D is uncertain. Germline V gene sequence: CDR1 SGHTS, CDR2 YDEGEE. CDR3 size: 12 residues. Trimming removed 1 base at V and 1 base at J, with 3 bases between. This chain's CDR3 is CASSLMSYEQYF. As DNA, the CDR3 is TGTGCCAGCAGCTTGATGTCCTACGAGCAGTACTTC.

The chain is built from TRBV4-3 and TRBJ2-1, with 7 bases fitting TRBD1. The trim removed 0 bases at V and 7 bases at J, leaving 9 bases unmatched. Germline V gene lookup returns CDR1 LGHNA and CDR2 YSLEER. The CDR3 is made up of 16 amino acids. The CDR3 DNA reads as TGCGCCAGCAGCCAAGATCGAGGGGGCGCCGGGAATGAGCAGTTCTTC. Protein product: CASSQDRGGAGNEQFF.

V usage is TRBV12-3 or TRBV12-4 and J usage is TRBJ1-1; no clear D gene. The CDR3 sequence is 12 residues long. With 7 bases removed from V and 10 bases from J, the gap between germline ends came to 16 bases. The CDR3 loop reads CASTFGPDGAFF. The CDR3 DNA follows: TGTGCCAGCACCTTCGGTCCGGACGGAGCTTTCTTT.

V is TRBV19 and J is TRBJ2-5, with no clear D. Germline CDR1 is LNHDA and CDR2 is SQIVND (reference sequence). This CDR3 region has 14 residues. V was trimmed by 5 bases and J by 5 bases, leaving 15 bases between them. CDR3 protein: CASSPRRGWETQYF. The CDR3 DNA follows: TGTGCCAGTAGTCCTCGACGAGGATGGGAGACCCAGTACTTC.

This clone was found a few times. The rearrangement links TRBV6-5 to TRBJ1-1, with a possible D match to TRBD1 (5 bases). The CDR3 is 13 amino acids. Germline V lookup: CDR1 MNHEY, CDR2 SVGAGI. V shed 8 bases and J shed 1 base, with 11 bases lying between them. The CDR3 sequence is CASARRGNTEAFF. In nucleotides, the CDR3 is TGTGCCAGCGCCCGGAGGGGGAACACTGAAGCTTTCTTT.

The chain joins TRBV7-8 to TRBJ1-5; D possibly corresponds to TRBD1 (5 bases). Trimming took 5 bases from V and 2 from J, leaving 13 bases between them. CDR1 and CDR2 from the germline V gene are SGHVS and FQNEAQ. The CDR3 runs to 15 residues. The CDR3 here is CASSPSRGGNQPQHF. The CDR3 DNA is TGTGCCAGCAGCCCCTCCCGGGGGGGCAATCAGCCCCAGCATTTT.

CDR3 bases: TGTGCCAGCAGCCCCAACGGACAGGGTGGCGATGAGCAGTTCTTC. Its translation is CASSPNGQGGDEQFF. The chain uses TRBV7-3 and TRBJ2-1, with 8 bases matching TRBD1. The CDR3 consists of 15 residues. In germline, CDR1 is SGHTA, CDR2 FQGTGA. V gave up 5 bases and J gave up 8 bases; unmatched junction bases: 11.

The rearrangement uses TRBV6-6 and TRBJ1-2, with 12 bases that match TRBD1. This CDR3 region has 15 residues. The V gene end was trimmed by 2 bases and the J gene end by 8 bases; junction bases not matched to a gene: 6. Germline values: CDR1 MNHNY, CDR2 SVGAGI (reference sequence). The CDR3 DNA sequence: TGTGCCAGCAGTTACCCCGGGACAGGGGGCGCGGGCTACACCTTC. Translation gives CASSYPGTGGAGYTF.

The gene calls are TRBV18 and TRBJ1-5; D gene unclear. The V and J ends lost 3 bases and 2 bases respectively, with 14 bases between them. CDR1 is KGHSH, CDR2 LQKENI, per germline. There are 16 residues in the CDR3. The CDR3 is CASSPVGGIGNQPQHF. In DNA, the CDR3 is TGTGCCAGCTCACCGGTAGGAGGGATCGGCAATCAGCCCCAGCATTTT.

The CDR3 here is CASSRTGGTYNEQFF. CDR3 DNA sequence: TGTGCCAGCAGTCGGACAGGGGGCACCTACAATGAGCAGTTCTTC. The chain recombines TRBV6-4 with TRBJ2-1; 11 nucleotides match TRBD1. The length of the CDR3 is 15 residues. V lost 5 bases to trimming and J lost 2 bases; unmatched junction nucleotides: 2. Germline lookup yields CDR1 MRHNA and CDR2 SNTAGT.

This chain links TRBV11-2 with TRBJ2-4, with D perhaps matching TRBD2 (11 bases). Trimming stripped 5 bases from V and 7 bases from J, with 21 bases between. Per the germline V gene, CDR1 is SGHAT and CDR2 is FQNNGV. This CDR3 is built from 16 residues. CDR3 in DNA: TGTGCCAGCAGCCCTAGCGGGGGGACAGGGGATAACATTCAGTACTTC. Translating gives CASSPSGGTGDNIQYF.

This clone has just one count. The gene calls are TRBV7-9 and TRBJ1-2; D ambiguous. The CDR3 is made up of 17 amino acids. Trimming removed 0 bases from V and 2 bases from J, with 16 bases in between. Per the germline V gene, CDR1 is SEHNR and CDR2 is FQNEAQ (reference sequence). The CDR3, as DNA: TGTGCCAGCAGCTTAGCACCCATCGGAGGGAGGAACTATGGCTACACCTTC. Encoded protein: CASSLAPIGGRNYGYTF.

This chain joins TRBV7-2 and TRBJ2-3; D call uncertain. CDR3 length equals 14 residues. CDR1 SGHTA and CDR2 FQGNSA come from the germline V gene. Trimming removed 0 bases from V and 0 bases from J, with 4 bases in between. The CDR3 nucleotides read TGTGCCAGCAGCTTAGCGCCTAGCACAGATACGCAGTATTTT. Its translation: CASSLAPSTDTQYF.

The DNA for the CDR3 is TGTGCCAGCAGCCAAGATTGGACTAGCGGGGTTAGAGGTGAGCAGTTCTTC. As protein: CASSQDWTSGVRGEQFF. This sequence joins TRBV14 and TRBJ2-1; TRBD2 aligns across 12 bases. Germline V CDR1 and CDR2: SGHDN, FVKESK. The CDR3 runs to 17 residues. J was trimmed by 9 bases and V by 0 bases; bases with no gene match: 9.

V usage is TRBV19 and J usage is TRBJ2-1; 9 bases are a match to TRBD1. Germline assignment: CDR1 LNHDA and CDR2 SQIVND (reference sequence). After removal of 6 bases from V and 3 bases from J, the junction contained 9 bases not matched to a gene. This CDR3 is built from 16 residues. This chain's CDR3 is CASRTGTGFVYNEQFF. Here the CDR3 DNA reads TGTGCCAGTAGGACCGGGACAGGGTTCGTCTACAATGAGCAGTTCTTC.

The rearrangement links TRBV2 to TRBJ2-1; the D gene is possibly TRBD1 (5 bases). The CDR3 has 14 amino acids. Germline assignment: CDR1 SNHLY and CDR2 FYNNEI. Trimming took 5 bases from V and 4 from J, leaving 12 bases between them. The CDR3 region is CASSIGQVYNEQFF. CDR3 bases: TGTGCCAGCAGTATCGGACAAGTGTACAATGAGCAGTTCTTC.

V is TRBV9 and J is TRBJ1-5; D uncertain. Trimming pared 4 bases from V and 2 bases from J, leaving 7 bases between. The germline V gene has CDR1 SGDLS and CDR2 YYNGEE. This CDR3 region has 13 residues. The CDR3 is CASSPMGNQPQHF. In nucleotides, the CDR3 is TGTGCCAGCAGCCCCATGGGCAATCAGCCCCAGCATTTT.

This chain links TRBV12-5 with TRBJ2-5; 7 bases line up with TRBD2. The CDR3 contains 15 residues. Trimming took 6 bases from V and 2 from J; bases not matched to a gene: 9. The germline V gene has CDR1 LGHNT and CDR2 FRNRAP. In DNA form, the CDR3 reads TGTGCTAGTGGCCCGGTGCTAGCGGAACAAGAGACCCAGTACTTC. Encoded protein: CASGPVLAEQETQYF.